This TCR beta chain emerged from a study of Ad26.COV2.S vaccination and SARS-CoV-2 variants. V lost 8 bases and J lost 6; bases outside the gene matches: 4. The CDR3 is made up of 12 amino acids. CDR1 and CDR2 (germline): MNHEY, SMNVEV (reference sequence). About this clone: The antigen is unknown.

Assay used: immunoSEQ multiplex PCR; TCRdb lists only in-frame clones, some missing. The sample lists 300,000 to 450,000 clones, just over 90% seen once, with roughly 3.9% in the top ten. Study-level findings and limits: Total responses of T cells may have been underestimated by the analyses of TCR breadth and depth. Breadth measured for non-spike TCRs was similar across vaccine and placebo recipients.

The chain uses TRBV27 and TRBJ1-1; 9 bases fit TRBD1. The sequencing here drew on peripheral blood, taken after recovery from COVID-19. This TCR was recovered from a human donor who had recovered from COVID-19. The CDR3 nucleotides are TGTGCCAGCGGGGACAGGGAGTCTGAAGCTTTCTTT. Translating it yields CASGDRESEAFF.